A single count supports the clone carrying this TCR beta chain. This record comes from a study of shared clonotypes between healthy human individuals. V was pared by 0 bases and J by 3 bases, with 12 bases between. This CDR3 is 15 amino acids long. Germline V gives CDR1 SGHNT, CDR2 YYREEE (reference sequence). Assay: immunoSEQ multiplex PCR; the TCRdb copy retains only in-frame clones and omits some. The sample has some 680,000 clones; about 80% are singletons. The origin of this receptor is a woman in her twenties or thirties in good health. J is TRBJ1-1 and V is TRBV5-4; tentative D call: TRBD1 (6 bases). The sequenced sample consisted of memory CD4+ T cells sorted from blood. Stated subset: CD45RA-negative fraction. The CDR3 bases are TGTGCCAGCAGCTTGGACCTGGCAGGGGACACTGAAGCTTTCTTT. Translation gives CASSLDLAGDTEAFF. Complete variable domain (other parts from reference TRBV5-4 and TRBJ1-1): ETGVTQSPTHLIKTRGQQVTLRCSSQSGHNTVSWYQQALGQGPQFIFQYYREEENGRGNFPPRFSGLQFPNYSSELNVNALELDDSALYLCASSLDLAGDTEAFFGQGTRLTVV.